This TCR beta chain comes out of a study of post-analysis software for immune sequencing data. Notes on the study in general: Co-batched samples clustered tightly together by F measure. Five TRBV segments, including TRBV5-6, TRBV5-1 and TRBV20-1, were more frequent in patients than controls.

Included in the TCR beta cDNA libraries were unique molecular identifiers. With roughly 0.85 to 11 million T cells as the source, some 510,000 cDNA molecules resulted. One entry per CDR3 protein, called by TCRdb with MiXCR from the PCR reads. Counted here are hundreds of thousands of distinct CDR3 sequences, approximately 59% occurring once; the ten biggest clones make up 11%. The germline gives CDR1 SGHRS, CDR2 YFSETQ. The CDR3 is made up of 13 amino acids. Turning to this clonotype: Its antigen is not known.

The origin of this receptor is a girl aged 2 to 9 with multiple sclerosis. The V call is TRBV5-1, the J call TRBJ2-1; D is unclear. The closer fit of TRBJ2-7 to the DNA end suggests the J call may be wrong. Sequenced material: blood. The CDR3 nucleotides read TGCGCCAGCAGCTTGGAGTCAGGTGACGAGCAGTACTTC. Translation: CASSLESGDEQYF.